The next 9 T cell receptor beta chains were all read from a single sample in a study of blood T cell repertoires in COVID-19. Profiling relied on immunoSEQ multiplex PCR, and the TCRdb table lists in-frame clones only, not all of them. The sample has about 160,000 clones; roughly 91% are singletons. Sequencing was performed on peripheral blood. The origin of the receptors is a woman in her forties or fifties with acute or convalescent COVID-19.

The chain links TRBV12-3 or TRBV12-4 to TRBJ1-5, with a weak D call TRBD1 (5 bases). The germline V and J ends were trimmed by 4 bases and 7 bases, with 11 bases remaining between them. The CDR3 extends over 13 amino acids. CDR3 loop: CASSSGTRQPQHF. Written as DNA, the CDR3 is TGTGCCAGCAGTTCCGGGACTCGACAGCCCCAGCATTTT.

The rearrangement links TRBV6-5 to TRBJ1-1; 8 nucleotides line up with TRBD1. Germline V gene sequence: CDR1 MNHEY, CDR2 SVGAGI. This CDR3 spans 12 amino acids. V trimming: 10 bases; J trimming: 11 bases; junction bases outside the gene matches: 12. The CDR3 reads CATESAGGYAFF. In nucleotides, the CDR3 is TGTGCCACCGAATCAGCAGGGGGCTATGCTTTCTTT.

The chain recombines TRBV11-2 with TRBJ2-3, with TRBD2 identical over 9 bases. Germline V gives CDR1 SGHAT, CDR2 FQNNGV. The CDR3 has 17 residues. Trimming took 5 bases from V and 2 from J; bases not matched to a gene: 11. CDR3 protein: CASSPLGGGGITDTQYF. CDR3 DNA sequence: TGTGCCAGCAGCCCCCTGGGCGGGGGGGGGATCACAGATACGCAGTATTTT. The full variable domain, completed using reference TRBV11-2 and TRBJ2-3, is EAGVAQSPRYKIIEKRQSVAFWCNPISGHATLYWYQQILGQGPKLLIQFQNNGVVDDSQLPKDRFSAERLKGVDSTLKIQPAKLEDSAVYLCASSPLGGGGITDTQYFGPGTRLTVL.

The chain recombines TRBV5-6 with TRBJ2-2, with 7 nucleotides matching TRBD1. The V segment lost 1 base and the J segment 7 bases; nucleotides outside the gene matches: 1. Germline V lookup: CDR1 SGHDT, CDR2 YYEEEE. The CDR3 contains 13 residues. CDR3 in amino acids: CASSLQGDGELFF. The CDR3 nucleotides are TGTGCCAGCAGCTTGCAGGGGGACGGGGAGCTGTTTTTT.

Only one count was recorded for this clone. V is TRBV18 and J is TRBJ1-5; 8 nucleotides agree with TRBD1. Germline lookup yields CDR1 KGHSH and CDR2 LQKENI. This CDR3 comprises 15 residues. The trim removed 2 bases at V and 3 bases at J, leaving 3 bases unmatched. The chain's CDR3 is CASSPGTGINQPQHF. DNA for the CDR3: TGTGCCAGCTCACCAGGGACAGGAATCAATCAGCCCCAGCATTTT.

The V call is TRBV5-6, the J call TRBJ2-7, with 8 bases aligning to TRBD1. Germline lookup yields CDR1 SGHDT and CDR2 YYEEEE. Trimming cost V 2 bases and J 1 base; bases outside gene matches: 11. There are 17 residues in the CDR3. This CDR3 reads CASSFFLFGTGSYEQYF. The DNA for the CDR3 is TGTGCCAGCAGCTTTTTTCTCTTTGGGACAGGATCCTACGAGCAGTACTTC.

The V gene is TRBV12-3 or TRBV12-4, the J gene TRBJ2-7; 7 bases are shared with TRBD1. V lost 5 bases, J lost 7 bases, and 8 bases stayed unmatched. CDR3 length: 13 residues. This chain's CDR3 is CASSPLNRGEQYF. CDR3 coding DNA: TGTGCCAGCAGTCCGCTGAACAGGGGAGAGCAGTACTTC.

The chain joins TRBV10-2 to TRBJ1-4, with 9 bases that match TRBD1. The CDR3 is 17 amino acids. V shed 6 bases, J shed 3 bases, and the junction held 11 bases outside the gene matches. Germline CDR1 and CDR2: WSHSY and SAAADI. The CDR3 reads CASRPGQGPWANEKLFF. The CDR3 DNA is TGCGCCAGCAGACCCGGACAGGGGCCTTGGGCTAATGAAAAACTGTTTTTT.

The CDR3 protein is CATSGMNNEQFF. The CDR3 nucleotides are TGTGCCACCAGCGGGATGAACAATGAGCAGTTCTTC. V is TRBV24-1 and J is TRBJ2-1; weak D call: TRBD2 (5 bases). From germline, CDR1 is KGHDR and CDR2 SFDVKD. Trimming removed 7 bases at V and 5 bases at J, with 8 bases between. The CDR3 loop spans 12 amino acids.